Listed here is a single TCR beta chain. This clone's antigen is unknown. Within one base of it there is no much larger clone, and no base qualities were kept. The entry originates in a study of T cell responses to AZD1222 COVID-19 vaccine (dated by TCRdb to about 2021). Study-level background: TCR sequencing covered approximately 230 trial participants: 200 to 220 given two doses of AZD1222 and about 26 given two doses of MenACWY control vaccine. Trial participants were enrolled by age into 18-55, 56-69 and 70-plus year subgroups, with about 150, 28 and 57 TCR-sequenced participants respectively.

The CDR3 regions of human TCRbeta chains were subjected to immunosequencing. The study's own analysis went as follows. Repertoire TCRs were matched against a reference library of SARS-CoV-2-specific TCRs generated with the MIRA antigen-specificity platform. Breadth was defined as the fraction of unique TCRs that were SARS-CoV-2-associated. Depth was defined as the fraction of total T cells that were SARS-CoV-2-associated. Using the MIRA data, each spike-specific TCR was mapped to the spike region that the TCR reacts to and placed in a CD4 or CD8 class. Log10-transformed breadth and depth values were compared by one-way ANOVA with Sidak's multiple comparisons tests. The immuneACCESS repertoire file appears here via TCRdb, limited to in-frame rearrangements. These files lack a portion of the clones; in checked studies, under half of the deficit traces to unresolved V genes, and the cause of the others is not known. That table gives V, J and clone size, and the DNA gave D and trimming. The sample contains approximately 150,000 clones, approximately 91% of them found a single time. More than 1.5% of the sample is in the top ten clones.

This sample's time point label indicates: about 28 days (+/-7) after the second vaccine dose. Because spike-specific TCR depth and breadth did not differ between the two schedules, AZD1222 recipients who got a second dose at roughly 4 weeks were pooled with those who got a second dose at roughly 12 weeks. The vaccinee samples were drawn from two UK trials, COV001 and COV002, one of which was a single-blind randomized controlled phase 2/3 trial testing AZD1222 (ChAdOx1 nCoV-19) in healthy adults. Trial participant PBMC samples were collected at day 0 and day 28 after the second dose for TCRbeta chain sequencing. Overall results and qualifications from the work: Most participants were white British and females outnumbered males, and the authors suggested that clonal diversity may have been underestimated. After two AZD1222 doses, both the breadth and the depth of spike-specific TCRs were significantly higher than at day 0 and than in MenACWY recipients. Because no samples from the day 14 peak response were available, repertoires could be characterized only after the peak T cell response. Reportedly, close to half of the unique spike-specific TCRs recognized epitopes lying outside the regions that are mutated in the B.1.351 and B.1.1.7 variants. Conclusions about previously exposed vaccinees are limited, since just six AZD1222 recipients were seropositive for SARS-CoV-2 at baseline. In the small 56-69-year group, the increase in depth fell short of significance, most likely because of low power. CD4 TCRs associated with the vaccine covered the entire spike protein, and the dominant responses were in regions 160-218 and 743-854.

The CDR3, from cysteine to phenylalanine, totals 15 residues. Only the CDR3 DNA is retained, 45 bases long and in frame from the first base. V was cut back by 5 bases and J by 9 bases, leaving a gap of 22 bases between them. The germline V gene provides CDR1 SGHTA and CDR2 FQGNSA. Recombination connected TRBV7-2 to TRBJ2-5; D gene: possibly TRBD1, on 6 matching bases. The sequence came from an adult who received the AZD1222 COVID-19 vaccine. Specimen: peripheral blood, collected 28 days after the second AZD1222 dose. The DNA sequence is as follows: TGTGCCAGCAGCAACGGCCGGACAGCCGTGGGGGCCCAGTACTTC. This encodes CASSNGRTAVGAQYF.